Listed here are 5 T cell receptor beta chains from one sample, sequenced in a study of neoadjuvant nivolumab and ipilimumab in lung cancer (dated by TCRdb to 2018 to 2021). The meaning of the sample's time point label: at surgical resection after neoadjuvant nivolumab +/- ipilimumab. Receptor amplification or capture employed the immunoSEQ multiplex PCR assay. In TCRdb, the immuneACCESS table is reduced to in-frame sequences with V and J assigned. These tables do not hold every clone; where another copy was compared, an unresolved V gene accounts for under half, and the others remain unexplained. Across this sample there are tens of thousands of clones, with roughly nine tenths seen only once. The ten largest clones take up about 4.9% of the sample. Source: peripheral blood, taken after neoadjuvant nivolumab, alone or with ipilimumab, at or shortly before surgery. These receptors were taken from an adult with non-small cell lung cancer.

This chain connects TRBV6-1 to TRBJ1-1; possible D gene TRBD1, 5 bases. Deletions cut 3 bases from V and 6 bases from J, with 11 bases between. Per the germline V gene, CDR1 is MNHNS and CDR2 is SASEGT. This CDR3 contains 13 residues. Here the CDR3 reads CASSDGEGAEAFF. CDR3 in DNA: TGTGCCAGCAGTGATGGGGAAGGGGCTGAAGCTTTCTTT.

The J gene is TRBJ1-2, the V gene TRBV12-5, with D tentatively TRBD1 (6 bases). This CDR3 region has 16 residues. The germline CDR1 and CDR2 sequences are LGHNT and FRNRAP. V lost 3 bases, J lost 7 bases, and 21 bases lay in between. The chain's CDR3 is CASGLQPPGQQAGYTF. DNA of the CDR3: TGTGCTAGTGGTTTACAGCCCCCCGGACAGCAAGCTGGCTACACCTTC.

The chain couples TRBV5-1 to TRBJ1-2; no firm D call. There are 15 residues in the CDR3. Trimming stripped 1 base from V and 6 bases from J, with 16 bases between. The germline V gene has CDR1 SGHRS and CDR2 YFSETQ. The CDR3 spells CASSLSRREGHGYTF. The CDR3 coding sequence is TGCGCCAGCAGCTTGAGCCGCCGTGAAGGCCATGGCTACACCTTC.

This clone was recorded once. The same CDR3 arises from other DNA sequences in this sample as well. This chain uses TRBV5-1 with TRBJ1-1; D is unclear. In germline, CDR1 is SGHRS, CDR2 YFSETQ. V lost 0 bases and J 0 bases, leaving 9 bases between the germline ends. This CDR3 has 15 residues. This CDR3 is CASSLGADMNTEAFF. CDR3 DNA: TGCGCCAGCAGCTTGGGAGCAGATATGAACACTGAAGCTTTCTTT.

The chain combines TRBV2 with TRBJ1-1; possibly TRBD1 for D (5 bases). In germline, CDR1 is SNHLY, CDR2 FYNNEI. This CDR3 has 14 amino acids. V lost 7 bases, J lost 1 base, and 13 bases lay in between. The CDR3 sequence: CASTKGDRNTEAFF. Here the CDR3 DNA reads TGTGCCAGCACCAAGGGCGACAGGAACACTGAAGCTTTCTTT. Based on the CDR3 plus reference TRBV2 and TRBJ1-1, the full variable domain is EPEVTQTPSHQVTQMGQEVILRCVPISNHLYFYWYRQILGQKVEFLVSFYNNEISEKSEIFDDQFSVERPDGSNFTLKIRSTKLEDSAMYFCASTKGDRNTEAFFGQGTRLTVV.